This T cell receptor beta chain appears in the sequencing data of a study of blood T cell repertoires in COVID-19. Trimming took off 6 bases at V and 5 bases at J, with 7 bases between the two ends. CDR3 length: 12 residues. Germline V lookup: CDR1 SEHNR, CDR2 FQNEAQ (reference sequence). Data came from immunoSEQ multiplex PCR; TCRdb stores just in-frame clones and leaves some out. This sample has approximately 260,000 clones; 90% occur once, and the top ten carry approximately 4%. This clonotype was sampled from a woman between 40 and 50 years old with acute or convalescent COVID-19. The chain combines TRBV7-9 with TRBJ1-4, with no clear D. Sample: peripheral blood. CDR3 nucleotide sequence: TGTGCCAGCAGGGGCGTGAATGAAAAACTGTTTTTT. Translated: CASRGVNEKLFF.